The 25 T cell receptor beta chains listed next were all sequenced from one sample in a study of T cell responses to AZD1222 COVID-19 vaccine. Sequenced by immunoSEQ multiplex PCR; TCRdb stores in-frame clones only, minus some. The data hold about 88,000 clones, with roughly nine tenths observed a single time. The sample in question was peripheral blood, obtained on day 0 of AZD1222 vaccination. These receptors were taken from an adult in good health.

J is TRBJ2-7 and V is TRBV5-6, with D perhaps matching TRBD1 (6 bases). V shed 0 bases and J shed 5 bases, with 15 bases lying between them. In germline, CDR1 is SGHDT, CDR2 YYEEEE. This CDR3 is built from 15 residues. This chain's CDR3 is CASSLALGQFHEQYF. The DNA of the CDR3 is TGTGCCAGCAGCTTGGCCCTGGGACAATTCCACGAGCAGTACTTC.

The chain joins TRBV9 to TRBJ2-7, with 8 bases lining up with TRBD1. The CDR3 has 14 amino acids. Per the germline V gene, CDR1 is SGDLS and CDR2 is YYNGEE. V was clipped by 4 bases and J by 3 bases; unmatched bases: 6. CDR3 sequence reads: CASSFGTGVYEQYF. CDR3 bases: TGTGCCAGCAGCTTCGGGACAGGAGTCTACGAGCAGTACTTC.

This rearrangement joins TRBV7-9 to TRBJ1-1, with 9 bases that match TRBD1. Germline assignment: CDR1 SEHNR and CDR2 FQNEAQ (reference sequence). J lost 0 bases, V lost 5 bases, and 4 bases had no gene match. The CDR3 extends over 15 amino acids. This CDR3 is CASSRRTGVNTEAFF. CDR3 sequence (DNA): TGTGCCAGCAGCCGTCGGACAGGGGTGAACACTGAAGCTTTCTTT.

This chain uses TRBV3-1 (or the pseudogene TRBV3-2) with TRBJ2-1; D is unresolved. The CDR3 runs to 15 residues. CDR1 and CDR2 from the germline V gene are LGHDT and YNNKEL (reference sequence). Deletions cut 2 bases from V and 3 bases from J, with 11 bases between. The CDR3 DNA reads as TGTGCCAGCAGCCAACAACGGGCCGTCTACAATGAGCAGTTCTTC. Protein: CASSQQRAVYNEQFF.

The chain is built from TRBV9 and TRBJ2-3; possible D gene TRBD2, 6 bases. This CDR3 has 14 amino acids. Germline lookup yields CDR1 SGDLS and CDR2 YYNGEE. Trimming shortened V by 4 bases and J by 4 bases, and 13 bases separated the two germline ends. The CDR3 here is CASSTSTSSDTQYF. The CDR3 nucleotides read TGTGCCAGCAGCACTAGCACTAGTTCAGATACGCAGTATTTT.

This chain connects TRBV15 to TRBJ2-3, with 9 bases that match TRBD1. V gave up 5 bases and J gave up 0 bases; unmatched junction bases: 3. This CDR3 region has 15 residues. Germline V CDR1 and CDR2: LNHNV, YYDKDF (reference sequence). For the CDR3, the DNA is TGTGCCACCAGCGTGGGACAGGGTAGCACAGATACGCAGTATTTT. It is translated as CATSVGQGSTDTQYF.

The rearrangement joins TRBV5-6 to TRBJ1-1; D is unclear. From germline, CDR1 is SGHDT and CDR2 YYEEEE. The CDR3 is made up of 12 amino acids. V lost 0 bases to trimming and J lost 5 bases, with 5 bases between them. The CDR3 reads CASSLAETEAFF. The CDR3 DNA reads as TGTGCCAGCAGCTTGGCTGAGACTGAAGCTTTCTTT.

This chain links TRBV4-3 with TRBJ1-1; perhaps TRBD1 as D (6 bases). The CDR3 is 14 amino acids. Germline V gene sequence: CDR1 LGHNA, CDR2 YSLEER. V was pared by 6 bases and J by 5 bases, with 16 bases between. Here the CDR3 DNA reads TGCGCCAGCAGGTTCCGGGACATTGAGACTGAAGCTTTCTTT. Translating gives CASRFRDIETEAFF.

This clone has just a few counts. The chain employs TRBV3-1 (or the pseudogene TRBV3-2) and TRBJ2-7; TRBD1 matches 7 bases. CDR1 and CDR2 (germline): LGHDT, YNNKEL (reference sequence). After removal of 4 bases from V and 5 bases from J, the junction contained 17 bases not matched to a gene. CDR3 length: 17 residues. This CDR3 is CASSRRWAVDRVDEQYF. The CDR3 coding sequence is TGTGCCAGCAGCCGCAGGTGGGCTGTAGACAGGGTCGACGAGCAGTACTTC.

This clone was picked up one time. This chain joins TRBV29-1 and TRBJ2-7, with 9 bases fitting TRBD1. V was clipped by 6 bases and J by 6 bases; unmatched bases: 9. CDR1 and CDR2 (germline): SQVTM, ANQGSEA. The CDR3 has 13 amino acids. This CDR3 is CSVGGQGWGEQYF. The CDR3 DNA reads as TGCAGCGTCGGGGGACAGGGTTGGGGCGAGCAGTACTTC.

This clone has only a few counts. The V and J genes are TRBV7-2 and TRBJ1-2; possible D gene TRBD1, 5 bases. Germline V gene data show CDR1 as SGHTA and CDR2 as FQGNSA. Trimming removed 2 bases at V and 8 bases at J, with 12 bases between. The CDR3 totals 13 residues. CDR3 in DNA: TGTGCCAGCAGCTTAAGGGATCCAGGGGGCTACACCTTC. Residues: CASSLRDPGGYTF. The full variable domain, in which reference TRBV7-2 and TRBJ1-2 provide the parts outside the CDR3, is GAGVSQSPSNKVTEKGKDVELRCDPISGHTALYWYRQSLGQGLEFLIYFQGNSAPDKSGLPSDRFSAERTGGSVSTLTIQRTQQEDSAVYLCASSLRDPGGYTFGSGTRLTVV.

The chain has TRBV5-8 and TRBJ2-3; D might be TRBD1 or TRBD2, each matching 5 bases. The CDR3 runs 15 residues. Germline V gives CDR1 SGHTS, CDR2 YDEGEE. The V and J ends lost 0 bases and 5 bases respectively, with 13 bases between them. The CDR3 nucleotides are TGTGCCAGCAGCTTGGACGAGGGGATGGGAGATACGCAGTATTTT. Its protein product is CASSLDEGMGDTQYF.

This clone was found once. DNA of the CDR3: TGTGCCAGCTCACCTTCGACAGGGGGATCTGGAAACACCATATATTTT. It encodes CASSPSTGGSGNTIYF. The chain combines TRBV18 with TRBJ1-3, with 9 nucleotides matching TRBD1. CDR1 KGHSH and CDR2 LQKENI come from the germline V gene. The J segment lost 1 base and the V segment lost 3 bases, leaving 4 bases of the junction unmatched. The CDR3 contains 16 residues.

This clone appeared a few times. J is TRBJ2-4 and V is TRBV5-6, with TRBD1 as a possible D gene (6 bases). The CDR3 is 15 amino acids. With 0 bases removed from V and 5 bases from J, the gap between germline ends came to 12 bases. CDR1 and CDR2 (germline): SGHDT, YYEEEE. CDR3 nucleotides: TGTGCCAGCAGCTTGGCTTTGGACAGTCAAAACATTCAGTACTTC. Its translation: CASSLALDSQNIQYF.

The chain is built from TRBV6-2 or TRBV6-3 and TRBJ1-2; TRBD1 matches at 9 bases. Unmatched junction bases numbered 7, after V lost 4 bases and J lost 10 bases. The CDR3 loop spans 13 amino acids. CDR1 and CDR2 from the germline V gene are MNHEY and SVGEGT. Written as DNA, the CDR3 is TGTGCCAGCAGTTCCGGACAGGGGCCCTCCTACACCTTC. Its translation is CASSSGQGPSYTF.

CDR3 sequence reads: CASSIPGTFAPQHF. CDR3 DNA sequence: TGTGCCAGTAGTATCCCCGGGACATTTGCGCCCCAGCATTTT. The chain carries TRBV19 and TRBJ1-5; D might be TRBD1 (6 bases). V shed 3 bases and J shed 9 bases, with 15 bases lying between them. Germline V lookup: CDR1 LNHDA, CDR2 SQIVND (reference sequence). CDR3 length equals 14 residues.

The rearrangement links TRBV5-6 to TRBJ2-7; D not certain. This CDR3 is built from 13 residues. V lost 3 bases, J lost 8 bases, and 15 bases lay in between. Germline V gene sequence: CDR1 SGHDT, CDR2 YYEEEE. CDR3 sequence: CASSSTGTDQQYF. The CDR3 coding sequence is TGTGCCAGCAGCTCAACCGGCACAGACCAGCAGTACTTC. The whole variable domain, filled in from reference TRBV5-6 and TRBJ2-7, reads DAGVTQSPTHLIKTRGQQVTLRCSPKSGHDTVSWYQQALGQGPQFIFQYYEEEERQRGNFPDRFSGHQFPNYSSELNVNALLLGDSALYLCASSSTGTDQQYFGPGTRLTVT.

DNA of the CDR3: TGTGCCAGTAGCGAAAACCGCTATGGCTACACCTTC. It codes for CASSENRYGYTF. This rearrangement joins TRBV19 to TRBJ1-2, with unresolved D. The length of the CDR3 is 12 residues. Trimming removed 6 bases from V and 4 bases from J, with 9 bases in between. Germline assignment: CDR1 LNHDA and CDR2 SQIVND (reference sequence).

The chain uses TRBV18 and TRBJ1-2; no clear D. The V end was cut by 0 bases, the J end by 0 bases, with 8 bases between. Germline CDR1 reads KGHSH; CDR2 reads LQKENI. This CDR3 spans 15 amino acids. This CDR3 reads CASSPPGKANYGYTF. The CDR3 bases are TGTGCCAGCTCACCACCGGGCAAGGCTAACTATGGCTACACCTTC.

The chain carries TRBV24-1 and TRBJ1-2; 8 nucleotides line up with TRBD1. The CDR3 length is 17 residues. Looked up from germline, CDR1 is KGHDR and CDR2 is SFDVKD. J lost 2 bases, V lost 3 bases, and 10 bases had no gene match. CDR3 nucleotide sequence: TGTGCCACCAGTGATGAGACCTTACAGGGGGGAAACTATGGCTACACCTTC. Protein product: CATSDETLQGGNYGYTF.

This clone has just a few counts. This chain joins TRBV7-2 and TRBJ1-1, with TRBD1 as a possible D gene (5 bases). The germline V gene encodes CDR1 SGHTA and CDR2 FQGNSA. V was trimmed by 6 bases and J by 6 bases, leaving 14 bases between them. CDR3 length: 13 residues. The CDR3 region has the DNA TGTGCCAGCAGTAGGGTGGGGGAGTCTGAAGCTTTCTTT. This codes for CASSRVGESEAFF.

The genes are TRBV5-5 and TRBJ1-5, with 9 bases fitting TRBD1. V shed 4 bases, J shed 3 bases, and the junction held 5 bases outside the gene matches. The CDR3 runs 15 residues. Germline CDR1 and CDR2: SGHKS and YYEKEE (reference sequence). CDR3 residues: CASSSTGGPNQPQHF. The CDR3, as DNA: TGTGCCAGCAGCAGCACAGGGGGCCCCAATCAGCCCCAGCATTTT. Combining the CDR3 with reference TRBV5-5 and TRBJ1-5 gives the whole variable domain DAGVTQSPTHLIKTRGQQVTLRCSPISGHKSVSWYQQVLGQGPQFIFQYYEKEERGRGNFPDRFSARQFPNYSSELNVNALLLGDSALYLCASSSTGGPNQPQHFGDGTRLSIL.

The rearrangement links TRBV19 to TRBJ1-1; D is unclear. Germline V gene lookup returns CDR1 LNHDA and CDR2 SQIVND (reference sequence). The CDR3 is 13 residues long. V was pared by 6 bases and J by 2 bases, with 10 bases between. The CDR3 coding sequence is TGTGCCAGTAGGTGGGGTCTAAACACTGAAGCTTTCTTT. Translation gives CASRWGLNTEAFF.

The chain recombines TRBV4-2 with TRBJ2-2; 7 nucleotides align to TRBD1. After removal of 3 bases from V and 7 bases from J, the junction contained 5 bases not matched to a gene. This CDR3 spans 14 amino acids. Germline values: CDR1 LGHNA, CDR2 YNFKEQ. CDR3 amino acids: CASSQNTGVGELFF. DNA of the CDR3: TGTGCCAGCAGCCAGAATACAGGGGTCGGGGAGCTGTTTTTT.

The chain carries TRBV5-4 and TRBJ1-1, with D perhaps TRBD1 (5 bases). CDR3 length: 14 amino acids. Trimming stripped 3 bases from V and 8 bases from J, with 17 bases between. Looked up from germline, CDR1 is SGHNT and CDR2 is YYREEE (reference sequence). The CDR3 nucleotides are TGTGCCAGCAGCTCAGTTTCTCAGGGCCTCGAAGCTTTCTTT. It specifies CASSSVSQGLEAFF.